A selection of T cell receptor beta chains follows, all from one sample in a study of CD8 T cells in Susac syndrome. TCRdb passed the immunoSEQ multiplex PCR reads through MiXCR, listing each CDR3 protein once. The table includes approximately 190,000 distinct CDR3 sequences, approximately 96% detected once. Sequencing was done on a sample of CD4+ T cells from PBMCs. The origin of the receptors is a human donor with Susac syndrome. CDR3s include the opening cysteine and the closing phenylalanine or tryptophan. Fields, in order: clone size, V gene, CDR3 protein. Part of the rows lack a size; the others show once, few, many or a class for expanded clones.

size: NA; V: TRBV29-1; CDR3: CSVIYPGPSNYGYTF
size: NA; V: TRBV5-5; CDR3: CASSLTGELNYGYTF
size: NA; V: TRBV30; CDR3: CAWEGQGDYGYTF
size: NA; V: TRBV18; CDR3: CASSQGIVTEAFF
size: NA; V: TRBV5-6; CDR3: CASSRTGVYTEAFF
size: NA; V: TRBV30; CDR3: CAWTGTSRGERQFF
size: NA; V: TRBV9; CDR3: CASSVVMGNEQFF
size: NA; V: TRBV9; CDR3: CASSTTFSGGSSTDTQYF
size: NA; V: TRBV7-6; CDR3: CASSPQDSSYEQYF
size: once; V: TRBV14; CDR3: CASSQDPDRFHEQFF
size: NA; V: TRBV30; CDR3: CAWTVGHNEQFF
size: NA; V: TRBV18; CDR3: CASSPPRTELGETQYF